This TCR beta chain is from a study of blood T cell repertoires in COVID-19. In the authors' methods: Researchers report that nucleated cell counts were estimated from reference gene primer amplification. Assay: immunoSEQ multiplex PCR; the TCRdb copy retains only in-frame clones and omits some. That table furnishes V, J and clone size, whereas the DNA furnished D and trimming. Of 200,000 or so clones detected, 65% to 85% appear once; the ten largest clones hold roughly 7%. Recovered status in Cohort 3 required two negative PCRs, clearance, or symptom resolution. Between the trimmed V and J ends, which lost 2 bases and 8 bases, there was a span of 18 bases. The length of the CDR3 is 15 residues. The germline gives CDR1 MGHRA, CDR2 YSYEKL.

Sequenced: PBMCs or T cells enriched from blood (not recorded which). This clonotype was sampled from a man aged 35 to 55 who had recovered from COVID-19. J is TRBJ1-2 and V is TRBV4-1; D might be TRBD1 (5 bases). The chain's CDR3 is CASSQPPSGGGGYTF. The DNA of the CDR3 is TGCGCCAGCAGCCAACCCCCTTCGGGGGGGGGAGGCTACACCTTC.